A single sample gave rise to the 2 T cell receptor beta chains below, sequenced in a study of blood T cell repertoires in COVID-19. Here immunoSEQ multiplex PCR was the method, and the copy in TCRdb shows in-frame clones only, minus some. The sample contains 50,000 to 70,000 clones, less than 85% of which appear only once. Specimen: peripheral blood. Every receptor here comes from a man between 65 and 85 years old with active COVID-19.

This chain joins TRBV4-3 and TRBJ1-1; 7 nucleotides align to TRBD1. The CDR3 is 14 amino acids. Germline lookup yields CDR1 LGHNA and CDR2 YSLEER. The J segment lost 0 bases and the V segment lost 4 bases, leaving 2 bases of the junction unmatched. CDR3 DNA sequence: TGCGCCAGCAGCCGGGACAGTTTGAACACTGAAGCTTTCTTT. It codes for CASSRDSLNTEAFF.

V and J are TRBV11-2 and TRBJ2-2, with TRBD1 as a possible D gene (5 bases). V was shortened by 5 bases and J by 2 bases, with 9 bases between the two germline ends. Germline lookup yields CDR1 SGHAT and CDR2 FQNNGV. The length of the CDR3 is 14 residues. This chain's CDR3 is CASSDRTNTGELFF. The CDR3 nucleotides are TGTGCCAGCAGCGACCGGACAAACACCGGGGAGCTGTTTTTT.